This T cell receptor beta chain emerged from a study of cytomegalovirus exposure and HLA in healthy donors. Study outcomes and limitations: As was reported, the classifier diagnosed cytomegalovirus status with high specificity and sensitivity.

As to this clone: No antigen is known for it.

This CDR3 has 15 amino acids. V was trimmed by 0 bases and J by 0 bases, leaving 8 bases between them. Germline-derived CDR1 and CDR2 are MNHEY and SVGAGI. The data were produced by immunoSEQ multiplex PCR, yet TCRdb's version contains in-frame clones alone and is incomplete. The repertoire has 90,000 to 150,000 clones, about 85% of them found once; the top ten carry about 4.5%. The TCR sequence derives from a young man in good health and CMV-seropositive. What was sequenced was PBMCs. The V and J genes are TRBV6-5 and TRBJ1-1; no clear D. Here the CDR3 reads CASSYSFTLNTEAFF. CDR3 bases: TGTGCCAGCAGTTACTCATTCACACTGAACACTGAAGCTTTCTTT.